Described below is a single T cell receptor (beta chain) sequence and its context. Its target is not known. These data come from a study of blood T cells in healthy people across ages. Overall study results and limits: There was no known CMV status for donors, so expanded clonotype changes were possibly confounded. Roughly linear declines in TCR beta diversity per million T cells occurred with age.

Germline CDR1 is MNHEY and CDR2 is SVGAGI. The CDR3 consists of 15 residues. V dropped 5 bases and J dropped 0 bases, with 11 bases sitting between them. For the second PCR, which ran for about 7 to 11 cycles, a sample-barcoded 5' primer and a J-beta primer mix were used. TCRdb reprocessed the 5' RACE reads via MiXCR and lists one record per CDR3 protein. The sample includes some 880,000 distinct CDR3 sequences, under 40% of them seen just once. Specimen: blood. This sequence joins TRBV6-5 and TRBJ2-1, with TRBD1 as a possible D gene (6 bases). The source is a man between 18 and 29 years old in good health. DNA of the CDR3: TGTGCCAGCAGTAAAACAGGGTTCTCCTACAATGAGCAGTTCTTC. Translated: CASSKTGFSYNEQFF.